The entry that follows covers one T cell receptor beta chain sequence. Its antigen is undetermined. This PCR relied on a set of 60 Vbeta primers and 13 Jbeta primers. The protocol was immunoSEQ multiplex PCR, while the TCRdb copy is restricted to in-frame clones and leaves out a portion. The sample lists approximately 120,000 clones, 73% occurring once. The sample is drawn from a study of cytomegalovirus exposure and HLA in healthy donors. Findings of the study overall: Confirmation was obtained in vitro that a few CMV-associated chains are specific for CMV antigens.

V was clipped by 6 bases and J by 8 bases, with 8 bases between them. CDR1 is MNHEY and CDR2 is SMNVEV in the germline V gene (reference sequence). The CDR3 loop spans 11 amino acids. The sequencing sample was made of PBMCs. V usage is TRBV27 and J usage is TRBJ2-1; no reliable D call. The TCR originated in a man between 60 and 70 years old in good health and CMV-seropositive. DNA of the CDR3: TGTGCCAGCAGCCTAGGCTATGAGCAGTTCTTC. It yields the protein CASSLGYEQFF.